The 17 T cell receptor beta chains below come from one sample, sequenced in a study of blood T cell repertoires in COVID-19. Only in-frame clones appear in the TCRdb table, and some are missing; sequencing was by immunoSEQ multiplex PCR. The table includes a few hundred thousand clones, roughly 80% detected once. The specimen sequenced was peripheral blood. These receptors were collected from a woman in her 70s with acute or convalescent COVID-19.

The chain carries TRBV29-1 and TRBJ2-3; 9 bases are a match to TRBD2. The CDR3 loop spans 13 amino acids. The trim removed 4 bases at V and 8 bases at J, leaving 7 bases unmatched. CDR1 is SQVTM and CDR2 is ANQGSEA in the germline V gene. CDR3 nucleotides: TGCAGCGTTGTGATCACTAGCGGGCTTACGCAGTATTTT. Protein: CSVVITSGLTQYF.

This chain joins TRBV2 and TRBJ2-7, with 8 bases matching TRBD2. Germline-derived CDR1 and CDR2 are SNHLY and FYNNEI. With 2 bases clipped from V and 5 bases from J, the junction kept 11 bases outside the gene matches. This CDR3 spans 16 amino acids. CDR3 DNA sequence: TGTGCCAGCAGTGAAAATAGGCCGGGGGGGGGCGACGAGCAGTACTTC. As protein: CASSENRPGGGDEQYF.

The chain employs TRBV3-1 (or the pseudogene TRBV3-2) and TRBJ1-6; possible D gene TRBD1, 6 bases. CDR3 length equals 18 residues. CDR1 and CDR2 (germline): LGHDT, YNNKEL (reference sequence). The germline V and J ends were trimmed by 1 base and 0 bases, with 13 bases remaining between them. CDR3 sequence (DNA): TGTGCCAGCAGCCAAGGATGGGACATGAGCTCCTATAATTCACCCCTCCACTTT. Protein product: CASSQGWDMSSYNSPLHF.

This chain uses TRBV7-2 with TRBJ1-1; TRBD1 matches 8 bases. CDR1 and CDR2 from the germline V gene are SGHTA and FQGNSA. CDR3 length: 15 residues. The V gene end was trimmed by 1 base and the J gene end by 1 base; junction bases not matched to a gene: 2. CDR3 amino acids: CASSLVGTGNTEAFF. CDR3 coding DNA: TGTGCCAGCAGCTTAGTCGGGACAGGGAACACTGAAGCTTTCTTT.

This clone was seen a handful of times. The CDR3 coding sequence is TGTGCCAGCAGCCAAGAAATCGGCCTAGAGGATGATAACTATGGCTACACCTTC. The encoded protein is CASSQEIGLEDDNYGYTF. This chain connects TRBV14 to TRBJ1-2; D uncertain. V lost 0 bases and J lost 1, with 18 bases in between. The CDR3 consists of 18 residues. The V gene's germline CDR1 is SGHDN and CDR2 FVKESK.

This chain links TRBV5-1 with TRBJ2-1; maybe TRBD1 (5 bases). Germline CDR1 and CDR2: SGHRS and YFSETQ. V lost 0 bases and J 4 bases, leaving 8 bases between the germline ends. CDR3 length: 14 amino acids. The CDR3 bases are TGCGCCAGCAGCTTGGGGACAAATTACAATGAGCAGTTCTTC. Protein product: CASSLGTNYNEQFF. The full variable domain, completed using reference TRBV5-1 and TRBJ2-1, is KAGVTQTPRYLIKTRGQQVTLSCSPISGHRSVSWYQQTPGQGLQFLFEYFSETQRNKGNFPGRFSGRQFSNSRSEMNVSTLELGDSALYLCASSLGTNYNEQFFGPGTRLTVL.

The V and J genes are TRBV6-5 and TRBJ2-3; 7 bases match TRBD1. CDR3 length equals 16 residues. CDR1 is MNHEY, CDR2 SVGAGI, per germline. V trimming: 4 bases; J trimming: 4 bases; junction bases outside the gene matches: 11. The CDR3 DNA reads TGTGCCAGCAGTTCTGGACAGGCAAGGGGGTCAGATACGCAGTATTTT. Protein product: CASSSGQARGSDTQYF.

V usage is TRBV11-2 and J usage is TRBJ2-1, with 9 bases matching TRBD2. The CDR3 has 15 amino acids. Germline lookup yields CDR1 SGHAT and CDR2 FQNNGV. The J segment lost 5 bases and the V segment lost 5 bases, leaving 7 bases of the junction unmatched. In nucleotides, the CDR3 is TGTGCCAGCAGCACATGGACTAGCGAGAACAATGAGCAGTTCTTC. The encoded protein is CASSTWTSENNEQFF.

V and J are TRBV9 and TRBJ1-2; possibly TRBD1 for D (6 bases). CDR1 is SGDLS and CDR2 is YYNGEE in the germline V gene. Trimming pared 0 bases from V and 4 bases from J, leaving 16 bases between. The CDR3 extends over 16 amino acids. Here the CDR3 reads CASSVGETGSAYGYTF. The CDR3 coding sequence is TGTGCCAGCAGCGTAGGAGAGACAGGTTCCGCCTATGGCTACACCTTC.

CDR3 DNA sequence: TGTGCCAGCAGCCAGCGGGGGGGCCTCTACAATGAGCAGTTCTTC. This sequence encodes CASSQRGGLYNEQFF. J is TRBJ2-1 and V is TRBV7-3; TRBD2 matches 10 bases. V was clipped by 5 bases and J by 3 bases; unmatched bases: 4. Per the germline V gene, CDR1 is SGHTA and CDR2 is FQGTGA. This CDR3 comprises 15 residues.

Details on this clone: At the DNA level, this CDR3 is encoded by other sequences in the same sample as well. The rearrangement links TRBV20-1 to TRBJ2-2, with 7 bases identical to TRBD2. The germline CDR1 and CDR2 sequences are DFQATT and SNEGSKA (reference sequence). The CDR3 spans 15 residues. The V and J ends lost 3 bases and 3 bases, in that order; junction bases with no gene match: 7. The CDR3 DNA reads TGCAGTGCTAGTGGGGCGGGGGAGCACACCGGGGAGCTGTTTTTT. This gives the protein CSASGAGEHTGELFF.

This clone was detected only once. This chain connects TRBV15 to TRBJ2-5; D is perhaps TRBD1 (6 bases). This CDR3 is 15 amino acids long. Germline assignment: CDR1 LNHNV and CDR2 YYDKDF (reference sequence). V was shortened by 1 base and J by 5 bases, with 14 bases between the two germline ends. The CDR3 coding sequence is TGTGCCACCAGCAGAGGAGAGACAGGAGCGGAGACCCAGTACTTC. Its protein is CATSRGETGAETQYF.

The chain carries TRBV7-8 and TRBJ2-1, with TRBD2 identical over 7 bases. In germline, CDR1 is SGHVS, CDR2 FQNEAQ. The CDR3 runs to 14 residues. Trimming at V came to 3 bases and at J to 7 bases, leaving 6 bases not matched to a gene. The DNA of the CDR3 is TGTGCCAGCAGCTTGCCGGAGCGGGGAAATGAGCAGTTCTTC. This sequence encodes CASSLPERGNEQFF.

This clone appeared a single time. This chain connects TRBV3-1 (or the pseudogene TRBV3-2) to TRBJ2-5; 8 positions match TRBD2. CDR3 length: 17 amino acids. Germline CDR1 is LGHDT and CDR2 is YNNKEL (reference sequence). The trim removed 1 base at V and 5 bases at J, leaving 12 bases unmatched. The CDR3 DNA sequence: TGTGCCAGCAGCCAAGCTGGTAGCGGGGTGCCGCGGGAGACCCAGTACTTC. As protein: CASSQAGSGVPRETQYF.

The V call is TRBV11-2, the J call TRBJ2-7; TRBD2 matches 8 bases. This CDR3 contains 15 residues. The junction had 3 bases not matched to a gene; V was cut back by 1 base and J by 1 base. The germline V gene encodes CDR1 SGHAT and CDR2 FQNNGV. The CDR3 spells CASSLVPGGSYEQYV. The CDR3 nucleotides are TGTGCCAGCAGCTTAGTACCGGGGGGGTCCTACGAGCAGTACGTC.

The chain links TRBV24-1 to TRBJ1-2, with 7 bases that match TRBD1. J was trimmed by 5 bases and V by 2 bases; bases with no gene match: 4. Per the germline V gene, CDR1 is KGHDR and CDR2 is SFDVKD. CDR3 length: 14 amino acids. The CDR3 reads CATSDWGQTYGYTF. The CDR3 nucleotides read TGTGCCACCAGTGATTGGGGACAGACTTATGGCTACACCTTC.

The chain combines TRBV7-7 with TRBJ2-5; 11 bases match TRBD1. Germline CDR1 is SSHAT and CDR2 is FNYEAQ (reference sequence). There are 15 residues in the CDR3. With 4 bases clipped from V and 4 bases from J, the junction kept 5 bases outside the gene matches. CDR3 DNA: TGTGCCAGCAGCTCCGAGGGACAGGGGGGAGAGACCCAGTACTTC. Translation: CASSSEGQGGETQYF.